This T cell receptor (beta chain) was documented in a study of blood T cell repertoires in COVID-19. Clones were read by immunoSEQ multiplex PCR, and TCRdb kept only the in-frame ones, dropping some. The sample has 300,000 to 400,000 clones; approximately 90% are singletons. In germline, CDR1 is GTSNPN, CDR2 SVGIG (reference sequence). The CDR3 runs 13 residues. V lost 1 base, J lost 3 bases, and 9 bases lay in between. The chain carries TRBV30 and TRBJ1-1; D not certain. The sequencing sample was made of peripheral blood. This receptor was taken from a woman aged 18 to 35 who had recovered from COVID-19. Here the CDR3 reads CAWSGYRDTEAFF. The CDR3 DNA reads TGTGCCTGGAGTGGATATCGGGACACTGAAGCTTTCTTT.